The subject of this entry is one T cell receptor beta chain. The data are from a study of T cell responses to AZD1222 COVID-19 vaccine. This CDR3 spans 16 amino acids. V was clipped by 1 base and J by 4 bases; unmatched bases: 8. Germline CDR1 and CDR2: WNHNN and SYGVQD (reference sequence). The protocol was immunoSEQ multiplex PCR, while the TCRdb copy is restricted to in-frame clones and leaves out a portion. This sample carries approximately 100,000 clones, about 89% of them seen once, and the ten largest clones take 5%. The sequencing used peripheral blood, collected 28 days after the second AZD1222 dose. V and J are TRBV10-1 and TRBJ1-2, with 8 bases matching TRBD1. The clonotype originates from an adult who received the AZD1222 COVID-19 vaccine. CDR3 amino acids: CASSEYRRGRTYGYTF. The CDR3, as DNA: TGCGCCAGCAGTGAGTATCGCAGGGGGCGCACCTATGGCTACACCTTC.